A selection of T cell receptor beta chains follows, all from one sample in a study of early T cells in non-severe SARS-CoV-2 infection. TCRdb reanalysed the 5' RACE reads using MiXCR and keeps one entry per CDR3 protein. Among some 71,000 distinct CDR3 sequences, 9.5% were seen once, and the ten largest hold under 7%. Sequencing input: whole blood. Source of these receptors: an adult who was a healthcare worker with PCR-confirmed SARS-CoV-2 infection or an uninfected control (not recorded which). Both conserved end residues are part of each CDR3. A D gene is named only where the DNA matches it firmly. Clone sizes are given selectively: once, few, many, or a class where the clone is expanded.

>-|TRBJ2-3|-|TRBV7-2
CAGGGGGTDTQYF
TGTGCCGGAGGAGGGGGGGGCACAGATACGCAGTATTTT
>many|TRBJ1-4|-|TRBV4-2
CASRLGANEKLFF
TGTGCCAGCCGATTGGGTGCTAATGAAAAACTGTTTTTT
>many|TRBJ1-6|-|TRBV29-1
CSVKEVAESPLHF
TGCAGCGTTAAGGAAGTCGCGGAGTCACCCCTCCACTTT
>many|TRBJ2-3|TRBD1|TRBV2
CASSRTGPSTDTQYF
TGTGCCAGCAGCCGGACAGGGCCTAGCACAGATACGCAGTATTTT
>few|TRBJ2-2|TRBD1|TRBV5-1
CASSLGTGDAGELFF
TGCGCCAGCAGCCTAGGGACAGGGGACGCCGGGGAGCTGTTTTTT
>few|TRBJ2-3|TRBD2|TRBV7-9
CASSPGLAGEADTQYF
TGTGCCAGCAGCCCGGGACTAGCGGGGGAGGCAGATACGCAGTATTTT
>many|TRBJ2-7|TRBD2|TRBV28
CATAGLAVSEQYF
TGTGCCACCGCGGGACTAGCTGTGTCCGAGCAGTACTTC
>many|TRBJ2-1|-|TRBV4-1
CASSPDTGEVSYNEQFF
TGCGCCAGCAGCCCAGATACAGGGGAGGTCTCCTACAATGAGCAGTTCTTC
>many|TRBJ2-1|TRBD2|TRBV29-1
CSVQAGAVNEQFF
TGCAGCGTCCAAGCGGGGGCGGTAAATGAGCAGTTCTTC
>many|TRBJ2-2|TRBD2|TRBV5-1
CASSSAGGRNTGELFF
TGCGCCAGCAGCTCGGCGGGGGGCCGGAACACCGGGGAGCTGTTTTTT
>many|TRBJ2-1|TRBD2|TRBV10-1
CASSDNSGRVVTRDEQFF
TGCGCCAGCAGTGATAATAGCGGGAGGGTGGTCACCCGGGATGAGCAGTTCTTC
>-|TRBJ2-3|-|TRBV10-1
CASSESGGGGPDTQYF
TGCGCCAGCAGTGAGTCTGGCGGAGGCGGACCAGATACGCAGTATTTT
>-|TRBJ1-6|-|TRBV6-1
CASSEVAVGAYNSPLHF
TGTGCCAGCAGTGAAGTCGCGGTCGGCGCCTATAATTCACCCCTCCACTTT
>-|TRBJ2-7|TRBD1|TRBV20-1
CSAPGTGAEQYF
TGCAGTGCCCCCGGGACAGGGGCAGAGCAGTACTTC
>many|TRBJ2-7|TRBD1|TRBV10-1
CASSRGTGLPYEQYF
TGCGCCAGCAGTCGGGGGACAGGGCTACCCTACGAGCAGTACTTC
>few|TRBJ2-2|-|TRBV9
CASSVEGFTGELFF
TGTGCCAGCAGCGTAGAGGGGTTCACCGGGGAGCTGTTTTTT
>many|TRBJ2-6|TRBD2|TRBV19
CASSIREGRDSGANVLTF
TGTGCCAGTAGTATTCGGGAGGGGCGAGACTCTGGGGCCAACGTCCTGACTTTC
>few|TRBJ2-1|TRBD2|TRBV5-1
CASSLFTSGGLSYNEQFF
TGCGCCAGCAGCTTGTTTACTAGCGGGGGGTTGTCCTACAATGAGCAGTTCTTC
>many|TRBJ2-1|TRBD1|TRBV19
CASSPGQGFDEQFF
TGTGCCAGTAGCCCGGGACAGGGTTTCGATGAGCAGTTCTTC
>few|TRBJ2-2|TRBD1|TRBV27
CASSSGQVSGELFF
TGTGCCAGCAGTTCGGGACAGGTGTCCGGGGAGCTGTTTTTT
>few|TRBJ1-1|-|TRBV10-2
CASRKQGSGTEAFF
TGCGCCAGTAGAAAACAGGGATCTGGCACTGAAGCTTTCTTT
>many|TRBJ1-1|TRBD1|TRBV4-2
CASSQWGQGAIEAFF
TGTGCCAGCAGCCAATGGGGACAGGGGGCGATTGAAGCTTTCTTT
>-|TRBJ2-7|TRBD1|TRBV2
CASSEARGINEQYF
TGTGCCAGCAGCGAAGCCAGGGGGATCAACGAGCAGTACTTC
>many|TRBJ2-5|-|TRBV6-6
CASMGSSTALGETQYF
TGTGCCAGCATGGGCAGCTCCACCGCTCTGGGGGAGACCCAGTACTTC
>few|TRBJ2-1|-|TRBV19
CASSIGAVGSYNEQFF
TGTGCCAGTAGTATAGGGGCGGTAGGGTCCTACAATGAGCAGTTCTTC
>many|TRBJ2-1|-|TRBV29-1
CSVFASYNEQFF
TGCAGCGTTTTTGCATCCTACAATGAGCAGTTCTTC
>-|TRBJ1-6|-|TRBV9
CASSVGTSSYNSPLHF
TGTGCCAGCAGCGTTGGGACATCTTCCTATAATTCACCCCTCCACTTT
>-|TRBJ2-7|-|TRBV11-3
CASSLGGGQEQYF
TGTGCCAGCAGCTTAGGAGGCGGGCAAGAGCAGTACTTC
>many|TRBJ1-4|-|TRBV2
CASSLGWEKLFF
TGTGCCAGCAGTCTTGGTTGGGAAAAACTGTTTTTT
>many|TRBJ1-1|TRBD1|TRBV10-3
CDISLRQGNTEAFF
TGTGACATCAGCCTAAGACAGGGGAACACTGAAGCTTTCTTT
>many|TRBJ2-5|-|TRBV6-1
CASSDTLVGRQETQYF
TGTGCCAGCAGTGACACTCTGGTAGGACGGCAAGAGACCCAGTACTTC
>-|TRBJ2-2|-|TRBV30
CAWTKNTGELFF
TGTGCCTGGACGAAGAACACCGGGGAGCTGTTTTTT
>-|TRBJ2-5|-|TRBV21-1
CASSKALAGVRETQYF
TGTGCCAGCAGCAAAGCGCTAGCGGGAGTCAGAGAGACCCAGTACTTC
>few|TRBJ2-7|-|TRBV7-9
CASSFRGGAAEQYF
TGTGCCAGCAGCTTCAGAGGCGGAGCGGCCGAGCAGTACTTC
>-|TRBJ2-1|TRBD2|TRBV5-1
CASSLSASGVQGEQFF
TGCGCCAGCAGCTTGTCGGCTAGCGGGGTCCAAGGTGAGCAGTTCTTC
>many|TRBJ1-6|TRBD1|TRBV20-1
CSAGEVNRGNNSPLHF
TGCAGTGCTGGGGAAGTAAACAGGGGGAATAATTCACCCCTCCACTTT
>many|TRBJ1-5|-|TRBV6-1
CASSKGFVNQPQHF
TGTGCCAGCAGTAAGGGGTTTGTAAATCAGCCCCAGCATTTT
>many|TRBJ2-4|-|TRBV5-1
CASSFGGSKNIQYF
TGCGCCAGCAGTTTTGGGGGTTCCAAAAACATTCAGTACTTC
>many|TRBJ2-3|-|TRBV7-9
CASSGLALDTQYF
TGTGCCAGCAGCGGGCTAGCGTTAGATACGCAGTATTTT
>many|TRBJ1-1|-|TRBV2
CASSDRPAHTEAFF
TGTGCCAGCAGTGATAGGCCAGCCCACACTGAAGCTTTCTTT
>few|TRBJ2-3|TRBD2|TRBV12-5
CASGLPRLAGASGDTQYF
TGTGCTAGTGGTTTGCCCCGACTAGCGGGGGCTTCGGGGGATACGCAGTATTTT
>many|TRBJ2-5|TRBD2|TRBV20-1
CSAKIAGRQETQYF
TGCAGTGCTAAAATAGCGGGAAGACAAGAGACCCAGTACTTC
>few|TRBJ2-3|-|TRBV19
CATSRGSGDTQYF
TGTGCCACATCCAGGGGCAGCGGGGATACGCAGTATTTT
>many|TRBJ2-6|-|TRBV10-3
CAISEGASGANVLTF
TGTGCCATCAGTGAGGGAGCCTCTGGGGCCAACGTCCTGACTTTC
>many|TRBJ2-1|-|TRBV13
CASSPPPSYNEQFF
TGTGCCAGCAGCCCCCCCCCCTCCTACAATGAGCAGTTCTTC
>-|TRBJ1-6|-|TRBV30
CAWSVQGDPYNSALHF
TGTGCCTGGAGTGTCCAGGGTGATCCCTATAATTCAGCCCTCCACTTT
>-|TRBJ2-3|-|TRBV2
CASRGVGWDTQYF
TGTGCCAGCAGGGGAGTTGGTTGGGATACGCAGTATTTT
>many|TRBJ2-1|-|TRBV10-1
CASSESNNNEQFF
TGCGCCAGCAGTGAGTCAAACAACAATGAGCAGTTCTTC
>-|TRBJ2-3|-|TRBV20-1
CSANRGATDTQYF
TGCAGTGCGAACCGGGGGGCCACAGATACGCAGTATTTT
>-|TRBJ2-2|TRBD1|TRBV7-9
CASSLQGESGELFF
TGTGCCAGCAGCTTGCAGGGGGAATCCGGGGAGCTGTTTTTT
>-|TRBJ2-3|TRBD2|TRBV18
CASSPRLAGTDTQYF
TGTGCCAGCTCACCCAGACTAGCGGGAACAGATACGCAGTATTTT
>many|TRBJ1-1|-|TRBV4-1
CASSQGRLKAFF
TGCGCCAGCAGCCAAGGGCGCCTTAAAGCTTTCTTT